The entry below describes one TCR beta chain. Germline values: CDR1 LNHDA, CDR2 SQIVND (reference sequence). V shed 3 bases, J shed 5 bases, and the junction held 9 bases outside the gene matches. The CDR3 runs 17 residues. As handled by the study authors: Estimation of nucleated cell counts was performed using reference gene primer amplification. Clones were read by immunoSEQ multiplex PCR, and TCRdb kept only the in-frame ones, dropping some. V, J and clone size derive from that table, while D and trimming were established from the DNA sequence. The sample lists under 200,000 clones; about 88% were seen once. This entry is derived from a study of blood T cell repertoires in COVID-19. About the research overall: Acute-phase and convalescent COVID-19 samples originated in the United States, Italy and Spain. The analysed material was cDNA or gDNA that came from T cells, B-cell-depleted T cells, or PBMCs.

This rearrangement joins TRBV19 to TRBJ1-5; 11 positions agree with TRBD1. The clonotype originates from an older man with active or convalescent COVID-19. What was sequenced was peripheral blood. The CDR3 bases are TGTGCCAGTAGTATGGTAGGACAGGGGGCGTCTTATCAGCCCCAGCATTTT. Translated, it gives CASSMVGQGASYQPQHF.